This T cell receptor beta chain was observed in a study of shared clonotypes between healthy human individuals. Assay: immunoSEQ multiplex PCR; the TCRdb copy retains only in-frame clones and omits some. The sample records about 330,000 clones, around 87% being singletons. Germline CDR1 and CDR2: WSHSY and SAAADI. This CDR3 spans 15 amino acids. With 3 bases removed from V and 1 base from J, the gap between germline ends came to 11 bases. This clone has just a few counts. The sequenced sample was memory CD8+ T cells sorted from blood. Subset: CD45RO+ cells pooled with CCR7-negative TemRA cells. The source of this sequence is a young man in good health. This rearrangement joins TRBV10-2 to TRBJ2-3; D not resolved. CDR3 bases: TGCGCCAGCAGTGAACGGGCCCACCGCACAGATACGCAGTATTTT. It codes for CASSERAHRTDTQYF.